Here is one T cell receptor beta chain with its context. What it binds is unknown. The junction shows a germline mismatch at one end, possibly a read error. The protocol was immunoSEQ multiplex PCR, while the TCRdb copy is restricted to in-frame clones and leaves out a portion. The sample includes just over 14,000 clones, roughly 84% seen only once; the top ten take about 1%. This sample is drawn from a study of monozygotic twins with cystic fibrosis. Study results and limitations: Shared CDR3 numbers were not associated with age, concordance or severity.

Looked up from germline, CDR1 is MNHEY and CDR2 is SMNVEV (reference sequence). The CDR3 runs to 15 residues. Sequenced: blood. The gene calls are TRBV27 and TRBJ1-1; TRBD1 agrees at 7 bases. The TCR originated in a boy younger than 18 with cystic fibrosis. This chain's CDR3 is CASSLSDRVNTEAFF. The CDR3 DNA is TGTGCCAGCAGTCTATCCGACAGGGTGAACACTGAAGCTTTCTTT.